This T cell receptor beta chain was obtained from a study of shared clonotypes between healthy human individuals. Broader study findings: Large sequencing depth failed to make sorted-subset sequencing complete, rarefaction showed.

Assay: immunoSEQ multiplex PCR; the TCRdb copy retains only in-frame clones and omits some. Of some 2.3 million clones listed, approximately 93% are singletons. Germline CDR1 and CDR2: MDHEN and SYDVKM. The CDR3 sequence is 14 residues long. Trimming at V came to 5 bases and at J to 2 bases, leaving 2 bases not matched to a gene. As for this clone: Its antigen is as yet unknown.

The J gene is TRBJ2-2, the V gene TRBV28; 7 nucleotides align to TRBD1. The sequence was collected from a young man in good health. Some clones in this sample may be carry-over from other donors' samples. Sequencing input: naive CD4+ T cells from PBMCs. Noted subset: CD45RA+ positively selected. The CDR3 protein is CASSGTVNTGELFF. DNA for the CDR3: TGTGCCAGCAGTGGGACAGTCAACACCGGGGAGCTGTTTTTT.